This T cell receptor beta chain was found in a study of vaccination and CD4 T cells after COVID-19. About the research overall: Of the convalescent patients, who were SARS-CoV-2 positive by nasal swab PCR, under 10 had mild and one severe disease. Six men and four women formed the convalescents, two being Hispanic.

As regards this clonotype: Its matching antigen is unknown.

The study sequenced cultured CD4+ T cell DNA using the Oncomine TCR Beta short-read assay. TCRdb re-analysed the PCR reads in MiXCR, keeping a single row per CDR3 protein. Of roughly 16,000 distinct CDR3 sequences detected, about 73% appear once; the ten largest clones hold about 4.6%. Treatment noted: approximately 9-day PBMC culture with coronavirus spike peptide pools or control peptides (ViraFEST assay). This clonotype was sampled from a human donor who had recovered from COVID-19. Sequencing was carried out using CD4+ T cells from blood, cultured in vitro.

CDR3 protein: CATSDRTGKGNQPQHF. The CDR3 DNA follows: TGTGCCACCAGTGACAGGACAGGGAAGGGCAATCAGCCCCAGCATTTT. The V and J genes are TRBV24-1 and TRBJ1-5; 8 positions agree with TRBD1. The junction had 6 bases not matched to a gene; V was cut back by 4 bases and J by 2 bases. The germline V gene encodes CDR1 KGHDR and CDR2 SFDVKD. The length of the CDR3 is 16 residues.